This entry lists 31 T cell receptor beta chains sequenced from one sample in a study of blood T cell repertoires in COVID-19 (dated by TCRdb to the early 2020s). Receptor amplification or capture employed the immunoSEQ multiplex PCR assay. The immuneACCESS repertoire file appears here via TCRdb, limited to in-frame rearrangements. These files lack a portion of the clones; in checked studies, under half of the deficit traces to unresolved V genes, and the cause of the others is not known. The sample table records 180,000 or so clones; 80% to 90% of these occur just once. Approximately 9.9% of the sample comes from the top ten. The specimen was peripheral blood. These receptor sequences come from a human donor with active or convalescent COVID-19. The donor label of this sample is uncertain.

CDR3 in amino acids: CASSYGGGVPSEAFF. The CDR3 DNA reads TGTGCCAGCAGTTACGGGGGAGGGGTCCCCTCTGAAGCTTTCTTT. The chain uses TRBV6-2 or TRBV6-3 and TRBJ1-1, with D perhaps TRBD1 (5 bases). Per germline, CDR1 MNHEY and CDR2 SVGEGT. This CDR3 comprises 15 residues. Trimming removed 2 bases from V and 6 bases from J, with 16 bases in between.

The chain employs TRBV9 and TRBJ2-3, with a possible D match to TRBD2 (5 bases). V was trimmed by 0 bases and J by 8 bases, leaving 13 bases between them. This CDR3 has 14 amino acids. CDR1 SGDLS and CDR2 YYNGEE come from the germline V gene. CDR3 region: CASSVDLVEGTQYF. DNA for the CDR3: TGTGCCAGCAGCGTAGACCTCGTCGAGGGTACGCAGTATTTT.

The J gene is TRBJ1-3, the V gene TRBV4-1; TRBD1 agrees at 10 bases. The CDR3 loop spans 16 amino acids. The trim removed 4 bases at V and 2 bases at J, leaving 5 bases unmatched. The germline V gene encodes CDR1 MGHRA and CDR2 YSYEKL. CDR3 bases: TGCGCCAGCAGCCGCATGGACAGGGGGACTGGAAACACCATATATTTT. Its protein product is CASSRMDRGTGNTIYF.

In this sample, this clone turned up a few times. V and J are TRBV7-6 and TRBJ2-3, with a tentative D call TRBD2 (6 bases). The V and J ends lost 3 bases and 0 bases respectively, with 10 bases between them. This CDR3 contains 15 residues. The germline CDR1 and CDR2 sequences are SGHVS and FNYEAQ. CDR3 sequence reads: CASSFASVSTDTQYF. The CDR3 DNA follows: TGTGCCAGCAGCTTCGCTAGCGTGAGCACAGATACGCAGTATTTT.

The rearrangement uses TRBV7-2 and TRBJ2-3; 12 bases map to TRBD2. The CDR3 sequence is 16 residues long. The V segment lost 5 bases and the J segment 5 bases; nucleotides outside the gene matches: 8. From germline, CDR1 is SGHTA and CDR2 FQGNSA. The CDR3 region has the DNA TGTGCCAGCAGCCAGACTAGCGGGGGTTTGGTAGATACGCAGTATTTT. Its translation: CASSQTSGGLVDTQYF.

CDR3 coding DNA: TGTGCCAGCAGCCTCGGACAGGGACAAAATTCACCCCTCCACTTT. It codes for CASSLGQGQNSPLHF. The genes are TRBV7-3 and TRBJ1-6; 8 bases are shared with TRBD1. The CDR3 is made up of 15 amino acids. J was trimmed by 7 bases and V by 5 bases; bases with no gene match: 7. The V gene's germline CDR1 is SGHTA and CDR2 FQGTGA.

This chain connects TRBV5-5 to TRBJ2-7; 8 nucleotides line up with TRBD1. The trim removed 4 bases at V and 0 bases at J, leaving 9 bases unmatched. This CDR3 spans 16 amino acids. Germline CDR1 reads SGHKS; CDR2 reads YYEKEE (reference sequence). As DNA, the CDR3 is TGTGCCAGCAGCCGCGAGGGACAGGCCAACTCCTACGAGCAGTACTTC. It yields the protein CASSREGQANSYEQYF.

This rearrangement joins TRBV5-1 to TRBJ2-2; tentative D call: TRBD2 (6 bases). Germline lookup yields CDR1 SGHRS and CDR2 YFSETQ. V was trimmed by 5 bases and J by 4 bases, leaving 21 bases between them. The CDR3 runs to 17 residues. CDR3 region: CASRFREYTSGTGELFF. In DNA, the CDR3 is TGCGCCAGCAGGTTTCGGGAGTACACCTCGGGCACCGGGGAGCTGTTTTTT.

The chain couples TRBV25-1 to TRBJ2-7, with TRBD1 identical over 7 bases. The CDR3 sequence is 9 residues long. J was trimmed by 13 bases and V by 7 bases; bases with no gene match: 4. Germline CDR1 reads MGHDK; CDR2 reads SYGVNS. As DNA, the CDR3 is TGTGCCAGCACCAGACAGGGCTACTTC. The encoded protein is CASTRQGYF.

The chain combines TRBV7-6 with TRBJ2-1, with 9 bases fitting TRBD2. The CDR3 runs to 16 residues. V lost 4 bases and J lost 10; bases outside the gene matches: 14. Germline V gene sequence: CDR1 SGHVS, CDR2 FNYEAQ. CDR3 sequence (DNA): TGTGCCAGCAGCTCTAGGGCGGGGGGGCCGATTGAGGAGCAGTTCTTC. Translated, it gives CASSSRAGGPIEEQFF.

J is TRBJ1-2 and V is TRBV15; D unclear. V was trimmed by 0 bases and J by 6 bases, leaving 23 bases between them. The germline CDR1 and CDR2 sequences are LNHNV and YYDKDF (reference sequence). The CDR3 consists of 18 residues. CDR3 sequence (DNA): TGTGCCACCAGCAGAGACTTTGGTTGGACGGCGGGAGAGAATGGCTACACCTTC. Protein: CATSRDFGWTAGENGYTF.

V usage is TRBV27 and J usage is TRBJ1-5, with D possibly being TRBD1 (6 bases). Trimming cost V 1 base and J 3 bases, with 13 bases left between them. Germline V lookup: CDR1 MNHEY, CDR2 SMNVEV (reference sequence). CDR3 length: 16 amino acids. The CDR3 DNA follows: TGTGCCAGCAGTTTATTCGGGCAGGGGTTCAATCAGCCCCAGCATTTT. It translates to CASSLFGQGFNQPQHF.

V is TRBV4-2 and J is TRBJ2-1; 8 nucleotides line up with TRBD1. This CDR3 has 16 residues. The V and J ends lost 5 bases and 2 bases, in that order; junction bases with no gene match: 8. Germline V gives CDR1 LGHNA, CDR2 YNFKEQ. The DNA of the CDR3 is TGTGCCAGCAGCATTCAGGGGGCGGACACCTACAATGAGCAGTTCTTC. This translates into CASSIQGADTYNEQFF.

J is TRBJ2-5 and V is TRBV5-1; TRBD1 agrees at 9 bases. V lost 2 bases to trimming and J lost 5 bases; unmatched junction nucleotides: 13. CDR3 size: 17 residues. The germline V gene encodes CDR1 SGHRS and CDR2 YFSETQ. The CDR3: CASSLGVLQGALETQYF. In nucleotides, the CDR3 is TGCGCCAGCAGCTTAGGGGTTTTACAGGGGGCACTGGAGACCCAGTACTTC.

CDR3 sequence: CASSPGRGSFSTDTQYF. The CDR3 DNA follows: TGTGCCAGCAGTCCGGGGAGGGGAAGTTTCAGCACAGATACGCAGTATTTT. The chain combines TRBV13 with TRBJ2-3; 7 nucleotides match TRBD2. V trimming: 6 bases; J trimming: 0 bases; junction bases outside the gene matches: 12. This CDR3 has 17 residues. Per germline, CDR1 PRHDT and CDR2 FYEKMQ (reference sequence).

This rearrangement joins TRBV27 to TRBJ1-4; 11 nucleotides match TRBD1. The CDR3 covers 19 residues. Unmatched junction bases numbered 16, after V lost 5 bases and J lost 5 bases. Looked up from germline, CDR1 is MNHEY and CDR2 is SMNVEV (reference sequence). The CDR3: CASSRGAVIRTGGNEKLFF. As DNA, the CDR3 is TGTGCCAGCAGTCGGGGGGCCGTTATCAGGACAGGGGGCAATGAAAAACTGTTTTTT.

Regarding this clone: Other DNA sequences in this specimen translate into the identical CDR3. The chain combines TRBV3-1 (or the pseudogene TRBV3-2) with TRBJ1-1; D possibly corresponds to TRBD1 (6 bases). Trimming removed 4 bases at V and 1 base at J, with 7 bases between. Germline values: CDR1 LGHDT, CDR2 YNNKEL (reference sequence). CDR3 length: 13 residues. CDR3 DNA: TGTGCCAGCAGCCCGACAGGGAACACTGAAGCTTTCTTT. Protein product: CASSPTGNTEAFF.

In nucleotides, the CDR3 is TGCGCCAGCAGCCGCACCGGGACAGGGGGCCCTCGGACCGGCTACGAGCAGTACTTC. Translated: CASSRTGTGGPRTGYEQYF. The rearrangement links TRBV4-1 to TRBJ2-7, with 12 bases that match TRBD1. The CDR3 sequence is 19 residues long. J was trimmed by 3 bases and V by 4 bases; bases with no gene match: 16. From germline, CDR1 is MGHRA and CDR2 YSYEKL.

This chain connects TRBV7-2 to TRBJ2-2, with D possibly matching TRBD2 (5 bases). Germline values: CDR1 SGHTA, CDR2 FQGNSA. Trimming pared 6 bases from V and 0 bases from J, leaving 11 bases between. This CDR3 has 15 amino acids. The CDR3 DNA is TGTGCCAGCAGATGGACTCCTACGAACACCGGGGAGCTGTTTTTT. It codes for CASRWTPTNTGELFF.

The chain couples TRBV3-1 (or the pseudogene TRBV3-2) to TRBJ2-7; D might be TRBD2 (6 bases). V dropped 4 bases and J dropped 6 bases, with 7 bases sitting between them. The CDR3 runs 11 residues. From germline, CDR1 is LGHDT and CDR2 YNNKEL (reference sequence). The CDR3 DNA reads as TGTGCCAGCAGCCCCGGGGGCGAGCAGTACTTC. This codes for CASSPGGEQYF.

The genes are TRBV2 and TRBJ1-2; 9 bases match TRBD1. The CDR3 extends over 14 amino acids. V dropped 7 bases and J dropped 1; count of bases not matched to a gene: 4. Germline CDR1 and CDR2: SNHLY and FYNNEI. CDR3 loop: CASTRTGVNYGYTF. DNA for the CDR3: TGTGCCAGCACCCGGACAGGGGTTAACTATGGCTACACCTTC.

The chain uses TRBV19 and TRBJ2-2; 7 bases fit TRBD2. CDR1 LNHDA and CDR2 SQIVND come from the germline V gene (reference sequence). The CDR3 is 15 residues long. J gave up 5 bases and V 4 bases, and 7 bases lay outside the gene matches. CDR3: CASSSPAGRTGELFF. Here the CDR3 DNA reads TGTGCCAGTAGTAGTCCAGCGGGGAGGACCGGGGAGCTGTTTTTT.

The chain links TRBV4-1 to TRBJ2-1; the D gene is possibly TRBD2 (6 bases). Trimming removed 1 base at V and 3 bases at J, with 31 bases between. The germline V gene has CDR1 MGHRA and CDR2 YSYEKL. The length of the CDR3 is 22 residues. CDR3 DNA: TGCGCCAGCAGCCAAGTAGGGATTGGAGCCTCCGGGGTTTCGGGACTCTACAATGAGCAGTTCTTC. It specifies CASSQVGIGASGVSGLYNEQFF.

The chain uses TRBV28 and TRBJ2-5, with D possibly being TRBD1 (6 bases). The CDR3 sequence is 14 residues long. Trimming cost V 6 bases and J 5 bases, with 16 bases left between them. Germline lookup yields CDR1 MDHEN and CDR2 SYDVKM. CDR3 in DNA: TGTGCCAGCAGGGGGGACATTTTTCGGGAGACCCAGTACTTC. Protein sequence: CASRGDIFRETQYF.

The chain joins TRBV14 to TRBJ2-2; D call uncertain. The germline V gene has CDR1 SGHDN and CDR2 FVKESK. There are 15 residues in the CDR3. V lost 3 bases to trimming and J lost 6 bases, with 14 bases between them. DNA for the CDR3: TGTGCCAGCAGCCAGCTTAATGGTGGGCCCGGGGAGCTGTTTTTT. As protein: CASSQLNGGPGELFF.

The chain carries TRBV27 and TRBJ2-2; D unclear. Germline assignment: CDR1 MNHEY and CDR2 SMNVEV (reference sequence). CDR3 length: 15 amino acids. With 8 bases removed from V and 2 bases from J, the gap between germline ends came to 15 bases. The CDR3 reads CASGSYVRNTGELFF. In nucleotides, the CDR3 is TGTGCCAGCGGCTCATATGTTCGTAACACCGGGGAGCTGTTTTTT.

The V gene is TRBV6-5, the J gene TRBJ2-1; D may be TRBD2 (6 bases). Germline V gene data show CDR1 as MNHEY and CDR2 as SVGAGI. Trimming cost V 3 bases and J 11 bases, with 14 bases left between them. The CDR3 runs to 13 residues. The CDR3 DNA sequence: TGTGCCAGCAGTTATACAGACGCGGGGAAGCAGTTCTTC. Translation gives CASSYTDAGKQFF.

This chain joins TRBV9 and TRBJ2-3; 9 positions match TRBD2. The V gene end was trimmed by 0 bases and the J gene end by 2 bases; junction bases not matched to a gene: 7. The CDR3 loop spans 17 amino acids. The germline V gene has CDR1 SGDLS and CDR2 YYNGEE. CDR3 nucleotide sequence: TGTGCCAGCAGCGTAGCTGTAGCGGGGGCCTACACAGATACGCAGTATTTT. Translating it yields CASSVAVAGAYTDTQYF.

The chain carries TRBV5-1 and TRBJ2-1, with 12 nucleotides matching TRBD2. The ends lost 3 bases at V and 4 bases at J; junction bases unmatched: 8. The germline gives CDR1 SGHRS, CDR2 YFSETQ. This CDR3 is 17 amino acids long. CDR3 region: CASSYTSGGLRYNEQFF. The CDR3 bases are TGCGCCAGCAGCTACACTAGCGGGGGGCTCAGATACAATGAGCAGTTCTTC.

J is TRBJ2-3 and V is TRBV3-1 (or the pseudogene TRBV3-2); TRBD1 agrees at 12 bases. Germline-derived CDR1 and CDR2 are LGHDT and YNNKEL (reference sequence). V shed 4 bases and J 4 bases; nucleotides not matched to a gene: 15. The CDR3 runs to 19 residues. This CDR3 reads CASSPTLGQGAQLADTQYF. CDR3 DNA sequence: TGTGCCAGCAGCCCCACCCTGGGACAGGGGGCGCAGCTGGCAGATACGCAGTATTTT.

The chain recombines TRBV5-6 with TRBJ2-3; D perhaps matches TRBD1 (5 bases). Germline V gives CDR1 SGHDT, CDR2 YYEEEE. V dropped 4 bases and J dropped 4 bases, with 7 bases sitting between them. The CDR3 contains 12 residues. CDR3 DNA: TGTGCCAGCAGCAAACAGGCAGATACGCAGTATTTT. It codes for CASSKQADTQYF.